These 30 T cell receptor beta chains were sequenced from one sample in a study of blood T cells in healthy people across ages. Combining a sample-barcoded 5' primer with a J-beta primer mix, a second PCR ran for roughly 6 to 11 cycles. TCRdb analysed the 5' RACE reads with MiXCR anew, one entry per CDR3 protein. The sample gives some 730,000 distinct CDR3 sequences, 22% of which show up once; around a fifth is in the top ten. The sample consisted of blood. Receptors were obtained from a man between 65 and 85 years old in good health.

This clonotype was detected a few times. The rearrangement uses TRBV20-1 and TRBJ2-6; TRBD1 agrees at 7 bases. The CDR3 covers 15 residues. Germline V gene sequence: CDR1 DFQATT, CDR2 SNEGSKA (reference sequence). With V trimmed by 4 bases and J by 4 bases, 7 bases remained unmatched. The CDR3 loop reads CSAKTTGIGANVLTF. The CDR3 region has the DNA TGCAGTGCTAAAACGACAGGGATCGGGGCCAACGTCCTGACTTTC.

The V and J genes are TRBV7-8 and TRBJ2-2, with 8 bases fitting TRBD2. The CDR3 has 17 residues. Germline V CDR1 and CDR2: SGHVS, FQNEAQ. After removal of 1 base from V and 6 bases from J, the junction contained 10 bases not matched to a gene. The CDR3: CASSLVVAGNVAGELFF. The CDR3 DNA follows: TGTGCCAGCAGCTTAGTGGTAGCGGGGAATGTGGCCGGGGAGCTGTTTTTT.

This clonotype was detected a few times. This rearrangement joins TRBV30 to TRBJ1-2; D call uncertain. The V and J ends lost 0 bases and 4 bases respectively, with 9 bases between them. Per the germline V gene, CDR1 is GTSNPN and CDR2 is SVGIG (reference sequence). This CDR3 region has 13 residues. The CDR3 DNA follows: TGTGCCTGGAGTGTATCACAGTTCTATGGCTACACCTTC. Translated: CAWSVSQFYGYTF.

Only a few counts were recorded for this clonotype. A junction boundary mismatches the germline segment, possibly from a read error. The CDR3 reads CASSKTSGGQEAQYF. The DNA for the CDR3 is TGTGCCAGCAGCAAAACATCCGGGGGCCAAGAGGCCCAGTACTTC. The V call is TRBV5-5, the J call TRBJ2-5; either TRBD1 or TRBD2 may fit D (6 bases each). The CDR3 consists of 15 residues. Germline CDR1 and CDR2: SGHKS and YYEKEE (reference sequence).

The chain has TRBV12-3 or TRBV12-4 and TRBJ1-1; D is undetermined. This CDR3 spans 8 amino acids. V lost 10 bases to trimming and J lost 10 bases, with 7 bases between them. The CDR3 DNA follows: TGTGCCACAGGTTCAGCTTTCTTT. The encoded protein is CATGSAFF.

This clonotype was observed a handful of times. The chain combines TRBV5-1 with TRBJ2-3; 7 bases line up with TRBD2. Germline CDR1 SGHRS, CDR2 YFSETQ. CDR3 size: 15 residues. The V gene end was trimmed by 0 bases and the J gene end by 6 bases; junction bases not matched to a gene: 7. DNA of the CDR3: TGCGCCAGCAGCTTGGGGGACTACATTCTGGATACGCAGTATTTT. It yields the protein CASSLGDYILDTQYF.

The chain employs TRBV7-2 and TRBJ2-1, with 8 bases identical to TRBD2. This CDR3 has 15 residues. Germline CDR1 is SGHTA and CDR2 is FQGNSA. J was trimmed by 6 bases and V by 5 bases; bases with no gene match: 9. CDR3: CASSGLAGAINEQFF. CDR3 sequence (DNA): TGTGCCAGCAGCGGACTAGCCGGGGCAATCAATGAGCAGTTCTTC.

This clonotype appeared a few times. The chain's CDR3 is CASSHREGRGYTF. Here the CDR3 DNA reads TGTGCCAGCAGTCACAGGGAGGGAAGGGGCTACACCTTC. This chain uses TRBV6-6 with TRBJ1-2, with D perhaps matching TRBD1 (6 bases). Trimming pared 5 bases from V and 8 bases from J, leaving 15 bases between. This CDR3 region has 13 residues. CDR1 is MNHNY and CDR2 is SVGAGI in the germline V gene (reference sequence).

The chain combines TRBV29-1 with TRBJ2-5; D gene uncertain. Germline CDR1 SQVTM, CDR2 ANQGSEA. The CDR3 length is 12 residues. V was shortened by 7 bases and J by 4 bases, with 13 bases between the two germline ends. The CDR3 sequence is CSAERQRETQYF. The DNA of the CDR3 is TGCAGCGCCGAGAGGCAACGAGAGACCCAGTACTTC. The variable domain in full, with the rest retrieved from reference TRBV29-1 and TRBJ2-5, is SAVISQKPSRDICQRGTSLTIQCQVDSQVTMMFWYRQQPGQSLTLIATANQGSEATYESGFVIDKFPISRPNLTFSTLTVSNMSPEDSSIYLCSAERQRETQYFGPGTRLLVL.

The rearrangement links TRBV7-9 to TRBJ2-2; the match to TRBD2 covers 8 bases. V was clipped by 5 bases and J by 1 base; unmatched bases: 3. CDR3 size: 15 residues. Germline assignment: CDR1 SEHNR and CDR2 FQNEAQ (reference sequence). The CDR3 region has the DNA TGTGCCAGCAGCGTTAGCGGGGTGAACACCGGGGAGCTGTTTTTT. Residues: CASSVSGVNTGELFF. The variable domain in full, with the rest retrieved from reference TRBV7-9 and TRBJ2-2, is DTGVSQNPRHKITKRGQNVTFRCDPISEHNRLYWYRQTLGQGPEFLTYFQNEAQLEKSRLLSDRFSAERPKGSFSTLEIQRTEQGDSAMYLCASSVSGVNTGELFFGEGSRLTVL.

On this clonotype: The missing conserved phenylalanine or tryptophan at the end of this CDR3 makes a read error likely. The rearrangement joins TRBV20-1 to TRBJ2-6; 9 nucleotides match TRBD1. V shed 5 bases and J 2 bases; nucleotides not matched to a gene: 4. Germline loops: CDR1 DFQATT, CDR2 SNEGSKA (reference sequence). This CDR3 comprises 15 residues. The CDR3 loop reads CSAPGQGPGANVLTL. The DNA of the CDR3 is TGCAGTGCTCCGGGACAGGGACCTGGGGCCAACGTCCTGACTCTC.

The table lists this clonotype with a few counts. The CDR3 DNA reads as TGCGCCAGCAGTGAGAGGGGGCCAGATACGCAGTATTTT. Protein sequence: CASSERGPDTQYF. The chain combines TRBV10-1 with TRBJ2-3, with 7 nucleotides matching TRBD1. CDR1 and CDR2 from the germline V gene are WNHNN and SYGVQD (reference sequence). CDR3 length: 13 amino acids. Trimming removed 2 bases from V and 4 bases from J; junction bases left unmatched: 0.

This clonotype has just a few counts. The genes are TRBV6-1 and TRBJ1-4; TRBD1 matches 7 bases. Trimming removed 2 bases from V and 2 bases from J; junction bases left unmatched: 5. CDR1 is MNHNS, CDR2 SASEGT, per germline. CDR3 size: 16 residues. CDR3 amino acids: CASSERGTVTNEKLFF. The DNA of the CDR3 is TGTGCCAGCAGTGAAAGGGGGACAGTTACTAATGAAAAACTGTTTTTT.

This clonotype was detected a few times. This chain joins TRBV20-1 and TRBJ2-1, with 9 bases that match TRBD2. The CDR3 is made up of 14 amino acids. CDR1 is DFQATT and CDR2 is SNEGSKA in the germline V gene (reference sequence). The V and J ends lost 5 bases and 5 bases, in that order; junction bases with no gene match: 7. CDR3 DNA: TGCAGTGCTTTGCCTAGCGGGACAAACAATGAGCAGTTCTTC. Translating gives CSALPSGTNNEQFF.

This clonotype was observed a few times. The chain carries TRBV6-2 or TRBV6-3 and TRBJ1-4; weak D call: TRBD1 (5 bases). Germline CDR1 and CDR2: MNHEY and SVGEGT. V was pared by 7 bases and J by 8 bases, with 11 bases between. This CDR3 has 12 amino acids. The CDR3 region is CASTPGREKLFF. The CDR3, as DNA: TGTGCCAGCACCCCGGGGCGCGAAAAACTGTTTTTT.

In this sample, this clonotype turned up many times. This chain links TRBV20-1 with TRBJ2-5; 11 bases match TRBD1. V was pared by 5 bases and J by 0 bases, with 5 bases of the junction left unmatched. Germline V lookup: CDR1 DFQATT, CDR2 SNEGSKA (reference sequence). This CDR3 is built from 15 residues. The CDR3 DNA reads TGCAGTGCTTCCCGGACAGGGGGCGACCAAGAGACCCAGTACTTC. This sequence encodes CSASRTGGDQETQYF.

A few counts support this clonotype. The V gene is TRBV5-1, the J gene TRBJ2-2; 9 nucleotides match TRBD2. The germline V gene encodes CDR1 SGHRS and CDR2 YFSETQ. CDR3 length equals 16 residues. Trimming removed 3 bases from V and 0 bases from J; junction bases left unmatched: 3. CDR3 nucleotides: TGCGCCAGCAGCTCGTCTAGCGGGGCGAACACCGGGGAGCTGTTTTTT. Its protein is CASSSSSGANTGELFF.

This clonotype was seen at least ten times. This chain links TRBV12-3 or TRBV12-4 with TRBJ1-5; D gene uncertain. Trimming stripped 2 bases from V and 2 bases from J, with 7 bases between. This CDR3 has 14 residues. Written as DNA, the CDR3 is TGTGCCAGCAGTTTAAGCGGGGGCAATCAGCCCCAGCATTTT. This encodes CASSLSGGNQPQHF.

The gene calls are TRBV11-3 and TRBJ1-4; 7 nucleotides agree with TRBD1. In germline, CDR1 is SGHNT, CDR2 YENEEA. With V trimmed by 3 bases and J by 6 bases, 4 bases remained unmatched. This CDR3 spans 14 amino acids. CDR3 sequence: CASSFTGADEKLFF. The DNA for the CDR3 is TGTGCCAGCAGCTTTACAGGGGCTGATGAAAAACTGTTTTTT.

This clonotype was observed a handful of times. The J gene is TRBJ2-7, the V gene TRBV20-1, with D possibly TRBD2 on 6 matching bases. The CDR3 runs 13 residues. V gave up 4 bases and J gave up 5 bases, with 15 bases separating them. Germline assignment: CDR1 DFQATT and CDR2 SNEGSKA (reference sequence). CDR3 in amino acids: CSATGAGLHEQYF. The CDR3 nucleotides read TGCAGTGCTACTGGTGCGGGACTTCACGAGCAGTACTTC.

The chain carries TRBV20-1 and TRBJ1-2; D is perhaps TRBD1 (5 bases). Germline CDR1 is DFQATT and CDR2 is SNEGSKA (reference sequence). This CDR3 is built from 13 residues. With 5 bases removed from V and 6 bases from J, the gap between germline ends came to 16 bases. The CDR3, as DNA: TGCAGTGCTCACCTGACAGCCCCTAATGGCTACACCTTC. Translated, it gives CSAHLTAPNGYTF.

V is TRBV10-3 and J is TRBJ2-7; D unresolved. Trimming cost V 2 bases and J 0 bases, with 11 bases left between them. The CDR3 sequence is 15 residues long. Germline V lookup: CDR1 ENHRY, CDR2 SYGVKD. The CDR3 protein is CAISESQVSSYEQYF. The CDR3 DNA follows: TGTGCCATCAGTGAGAGCCAGGTGAGCTCCTACGAGCAGTACTTC.

This chain uses TRBV27 with TRBJ2-1; 11 positions match TRBD1. The J call may be mistaken, given a closer DNA end match to TRBJ2-7. The CDR3 totals 15 residues. Looked up from germline, CDR1 is MNHEY and CDR2 is SMNVEV (reference sequence). This CDR3 reads CASSSKGQGAREQYV. The CDR3 DNA reads TGTGCCAGCAGTTCCAAAGGACAGGGGGCGCGCGAGCAGTACGTC.

In its sample, this clonotype was seen many times. The CDR3 spells CASSIQAGTGEKLFF. CDR3 sequence (DNA): TGCGCCAGCAGCATCCAGGCCGGGACAGGTGAAAAACTGTTTTTT. V usage is TRBV5-1 and J usage is TRBJ1-4; 8 nucleotides align to TRBD1. With 4 bases clipped from V and 7 bases from J, the junction kept 9 bases outside the gene matches. Germline V gene lookup returns CDR1 SGHRS and CDR2 YFSETQ. This CDR3 contains 15 residues.

There are a few counts of this clonotype. The chain couples TRBV20-1 to TRBJ1-2; 10 nucleotides agree with TRBD1. The CDR3 spans 15 residues. J lost 2 bases, V lost 3 bases, and 6 bases had no gene match. Germline V gives CDR1 DFQATT, CDR2 SNEGSKA (reference sequence). CDR3 DNA sequence: TGCAGTGCTAGGGACAGGGGGTCACCCAACTATGGCTACACCTTC. This encodes CSARDRGSPNYGYTF.

The table lists this clonotype with a few counts. The chain uses TRBV6-1 and TRBJ2-7; D is unresolved. Germline assignment: CDR1 MNHNS and CDR2 SASEGT. Trimming took off 7 bases at V and 5 bases at J, with 12 bases between the two ends. CDR3 size: 12 residues. In DNA, the CDR3 is TGTGCCAGCAAAGGTGTATCTCACGAGCAGTACGTC. Translation gives CASKGVSHEQYV.

This clonotype was picked up many times. The chain has TRBV12-3 or TRBV12-4 and TRBJ2-1; no definite D call. The CDR3 runs to 12 residues. Trimming took off 8 bases at V and 3 bases at J, with 8 bases between the two ends. Here the CDR3 reads CASRSGYNEQFF. Here the CDR3 DNA reads TGTGCCAGCCGCTCGGGCTACAATGAGCAGTTCTTC.

This clonotype was detected only a few times. V is TRBV19 and J is TRBJ1-4, with D possibly TRBD1 on 6 matching bases. The ends were cut back, 3 bases at V and 8 bases at J, with 10 bases in the middle. The CDR3 loop spans 13 amino acids. Per germline, CDR1 LNHDA and CDR2 SQIVND (reference sequence). The CDR3 loop reads CASSMRQVEKLFF. DNA for the CDR3: TGTGCCAGTAGTATGAGACAGGTCGAAAAACTGTTTTTT.

This clonotype was seen a handful of times. V is TRBV19 and J is TRBJ2-3; 7 bases map to TRBD2. The length of the CDR3 is 16 residues. The J segment lost 2 bases and the V segment lost 5 bases, leaving 10 bases of the junction unmatched. Germline-derived CDR1 and CDR2 are LNHDA and SQIVND (reference sequence). CDR3 in DNA: TGTGCCAGTAGTCCCCGGGTAGCGGGCACCACAGATACGCAGTATTTT. Amino acid sequence: CASSPRVAGTTDTQYF.

This clonotype has just a few counts. This chain links TRBV14 with TRBJ2-1; D ambiguous. Trimming pared 8 bases from V and 5 bases from J, leaving 13 bases between. The CDR3 has 13 residues. In germline, CDR1 is SGHDN, CDR2 FVKESK. CDR3 DNA sequence: TGTGCCAGCCCTGGGGATCCCGACAATGAGCAGTTCTTC. Residues: CASPGDPDNEQFF. Full variable domain (missing parts from reference TRBV14 and TRBJ2-1): EAGVTQFPSHSVIEKGQTVTLRCDPISGHDNLYWYRRVMGKEIKFLLHFVKESKQDESGMPNNRFLAERTGGTYSTLKVQPAELEDSGVYFCASPGDPDNEQFFGPGTRLTVL.